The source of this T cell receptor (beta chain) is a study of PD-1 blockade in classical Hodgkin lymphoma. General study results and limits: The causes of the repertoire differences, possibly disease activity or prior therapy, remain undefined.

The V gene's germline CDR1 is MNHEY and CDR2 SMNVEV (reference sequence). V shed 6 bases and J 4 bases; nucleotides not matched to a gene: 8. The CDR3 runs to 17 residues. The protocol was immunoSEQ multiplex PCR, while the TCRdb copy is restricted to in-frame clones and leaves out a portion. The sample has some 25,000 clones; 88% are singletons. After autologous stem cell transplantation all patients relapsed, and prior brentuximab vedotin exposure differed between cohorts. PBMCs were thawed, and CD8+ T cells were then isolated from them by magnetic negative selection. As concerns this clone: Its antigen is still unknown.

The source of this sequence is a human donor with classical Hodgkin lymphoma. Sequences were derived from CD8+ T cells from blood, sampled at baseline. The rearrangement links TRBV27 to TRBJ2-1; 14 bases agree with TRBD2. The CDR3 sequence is CASSPGTSGSSYNEQFF. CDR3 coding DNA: TGTGCCAGCAGCCCCGGGACTAGCGGGAGTTCTTACAATGAGCAGTTCTTC.